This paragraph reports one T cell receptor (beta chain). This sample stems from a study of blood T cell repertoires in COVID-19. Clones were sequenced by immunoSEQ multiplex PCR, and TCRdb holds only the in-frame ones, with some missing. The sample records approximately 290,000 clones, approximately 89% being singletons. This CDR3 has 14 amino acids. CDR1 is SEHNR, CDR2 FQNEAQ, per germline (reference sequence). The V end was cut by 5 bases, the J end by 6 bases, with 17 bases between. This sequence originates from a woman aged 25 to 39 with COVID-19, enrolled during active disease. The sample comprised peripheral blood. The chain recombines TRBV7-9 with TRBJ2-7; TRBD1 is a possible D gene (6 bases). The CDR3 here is CASSRENTGPEQYF. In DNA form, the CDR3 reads TGTGCCAGCAGCCGCGAAAATACAGGGCCCGAGCAGTACTTC.